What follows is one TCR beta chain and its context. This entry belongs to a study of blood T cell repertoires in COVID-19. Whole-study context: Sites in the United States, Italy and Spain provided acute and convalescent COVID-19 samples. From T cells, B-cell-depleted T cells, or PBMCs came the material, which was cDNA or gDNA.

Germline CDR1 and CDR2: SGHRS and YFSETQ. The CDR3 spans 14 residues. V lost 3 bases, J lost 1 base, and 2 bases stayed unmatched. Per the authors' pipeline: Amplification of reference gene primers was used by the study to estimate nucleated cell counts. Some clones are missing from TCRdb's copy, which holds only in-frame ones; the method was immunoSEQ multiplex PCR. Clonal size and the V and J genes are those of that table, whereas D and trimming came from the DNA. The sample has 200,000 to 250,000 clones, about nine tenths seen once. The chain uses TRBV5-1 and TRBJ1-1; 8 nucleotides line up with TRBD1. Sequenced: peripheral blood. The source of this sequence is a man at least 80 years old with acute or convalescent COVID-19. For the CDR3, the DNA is TGCGCCAGCAGCTCGCAGGGGGCGAACACTGAAGCTTTCTTT. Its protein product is CASSSQGANTEAFF.